Reported below is one T cell receptor (beta chain). Between the trimmed V and J ends, which lost 4 bases and 4 bases, there was a span of 14 bases. The CDR3 spans 15 residues. In germline, CDR1 is SGDLS, CDR2 YYNGEE. Sequencing used immunoSEQ multiplex PCR; TCRdb keeps in-frame clones, though not all of them. In the table there are fewer than 200,000 clones, around 82% of which are singletons. The data derive from a study of blood T cell repertoires in COVID-19. About the study: Sites in the United States, Italy and Spain provided acute and convalescent COVID-19 samples. Sources were T cells, B-cell-depleted T cells, or PBMCs; the material itself was cDNA or gDNA.

Followed longitudinally, the Seattle patients had been enrolled during active infection. The sequenced sample was peripheral blood. The chain recombines TRBV9 with TRBJ2-2, with D possibly matching TRBD1 (6 bases). The clonotype was recovered from a woman aged 35 to 49 with COVID-19, enrolled during active disease. The CDR3 coding sequence is TGTGCCAGCAGCCATCAACAGGGTGTCACCGGGGAGCTGTTTTTT. Protein product: CASSHQQGVTGELFF.